These T cell receptor beta chains were read from a single sample in a study of blood T cells in healthy people across ages. TCRdb redid the calling of the 5' RACE reads with MiXCR, one entry per CDR3 protein. Altogether about 1,500,000 distinct CDR3 sequences are present, under 30% being singletons, with the ten largest covering around 7.7%. Source material: blood. The source of these receptors is a woman between 25 and 40 years old in good health. CDR3s include the opening cysteine and the closing phenylalanine or tryptophan. Each record gives: J gene, D gene, V gene, clone size, CDR3 DNA, CDR3 protein. D genes are given only for firm matches. Clone size, where shown, is once, few, many, or a class for clones that have expanded.

j_gene: TRBJ2-3
d_gene: TRBD1
v_gene: TRBV7-9
abundance: .
CDR3nt: TGTGCCAGCAGCCCCGGGTCAGGGGGCCCCGATACGCAGTATTTT
CDR3aa: CASSPGSGGPDTQYF

j_gene: TRBJ1-2
d_gene: TRBD1
v_gene: TRBV12-3/TRBV12-4
abundance: .
CDR3nt: TGTGCCAGCAGTTTCCGGGACAGCCCTGGGTATGGCTACACCTTC
CDR3aa: CASSFRDSPGYGYTF

j_gene: TRBJ1-5
d_gene: TRBD1
v_gene: TRBV20-1
abundance: few
CDR3nt: TGCAGTGCTACACCCACAACAGGGGCTAATCAGCCCCAGCATTTT
CDR3aa: CSATPTTGANQPQHF

j_gene: TRBJ2-1
d_gene: TRBD1
v_gene: TRBV5-6
abundance: .
CDR3nt: TGTGCCAGCAGCAAAACAGGGGGTGTCCTCTACAATGAGCAGTTCTTC
CDR3aa: CASSKTGGVLYNEQFF

j_gene: TRBJ2-7
d_gene: .
v_gene: TRBV6-5
abundance: few
CDR3nt: TGTGCCAGCAGTTTTAGGTTTGGGCAGAACGAGCAGTACTTC
CDR3aa: CASSFRFGQNEQYF

j_gene: TRBJ2-7
d_gene: TRBD1
v_gene: TRBV5-1
abundance: .
CDR3nt: TGCGCCAGCTCCTCCGGGACAGGGGGCCTCCACGAGCAGTACTTC
CDR3aa: CASSSGTGGLHEQYF

j_gene: TRBJ2-1
d_gene: .
v_gene: TRBV9
abundance: .
CDR3nt: TGTGCCAGCAGCGTAACAGGGACCAACAGTGAGCAGTTCTTC
CDR3aa: CASSVTGTNSEQFF

j_gene: TRBJ2-3
d_gene: TRBD1
v_gene: TRBV6-6
abundance: .
CDR3nt: TGTGCCAGCAGTACCCAGACAGGGCGACGCACAGATACGCAGTATTTT
CDR3aa: CASSTQTGRRTDTQYF

j_gene: TRBJ2-5
d_gene: .
v_gene: TRBV6-5
abundance: few
CDR3nt: TGTGCCAGCAGTGACCTGCGAGGGCAAGGAGAGACCCAGTACTTC
CDR3aa: CASSDLRGQGETQYF

j_gene: TRBJ2-3
d_gene: TRBD2
v_gene: TRBV5-1
abundance: few
CDR3nt: TGCGCCAGCAGCGAGCGGGGTGGAGAGACAGATACGCAGTATTTT
CDR3aa: CASSERGGETDTQYF

j_gene: TRBJ2-3
d_gene: TRBD1
v_gene: TRBV6-5
abundance: many
CDR3nt: TGTGCCAGCAGTTACTCGTATTCTTCAGGGGGCGCATATTTGGCAGATACGCAGTATTTT
CDR3aa: CASSYSYSSGGAYLADTQYF

j_gene: TRBJ2-3
d_gene: .
v_gene: TRBV5-1
abundance: .
CDR3nt: TGCGCCAGCAGCCTCCGAGTAGATCCAGGTACGCAGTATTTT
CDR3aa: CASSLRVDPGTQYF

j_gene: TRBJ2-5
d_gene: TRBD1
v_gene: TRBV18
abundance: few
CDR3nt: TGTGCCAGCTCAATCGCGACAGGGGCGGTCCAGGAGACCCAGTACTTC
CDR3aa: CASSIATGAVQETQYF

j_gene: TRBJ2-5
d_gene: TRBD2
v_gene: TRBV5-1
abundance: few
CDR3nt: TGCGCCAGCAGCCCCAGACTAGCGGGGGGTACCCGGGAGCAGACCCAGTACTTC
CDR3aa: CASSPRLAGGTREQTQYF

j_gene: TRBJ2-1
d_gene: .
v_gene: TRBV5-1
abundance: .
CDR3nt: TGCGCCAGCAGCTTGGGGAGCACTCAGAGTGAGCAGTTCTTC
CDR3aa: CASSLGSTQSEQFF

j_gene: TRBJ2-7
d_gene: .
v_gene: TRBV4-1
abundance: few
CDR3nt: TGCGCCAGCAGCCAAGATCGGGGTTTTGCAGCAGATTACGAGCAGTACTTC
CDR3aa: CASSQDRGFAADYEQYF

j_gene: TRBJ2-1
d_gene: .
v_gene: TRBV7-9
abundance: .
CDR3nt: TGTGCCAGCAGGAACCCAGGCGGGTATGAGCAGTTCTTC
CDR3aa: CASRNPGGYEQFF

j_gene: TRBJ2-5
d_gene: TRBD2
v_gene: TRBV3-1
abundance: .
CDR3nt: TGTGCCAGCAGCCAACCTCGGGGGAGGGGAGTGTACTTC
CDR3aa: CASSQPRGRGVYF

j_gene: TRBJ2-2
d_gene: .
v_gene: TRBV7-9
abundance: few
CDR3nt: TGTGCCAGCAGCTTCCTTTCAGGATCGGTTGACACCGGGGAGCTGTTTTTT
CDR3aa: CASSFLSGSVDTGELFF

j_gene: TRBJ2-3
d_gene: TRBD1
v_gene: TRBV12-3/TRBV12-4
abundance: .
CDR3nt: TGTGCCAGCAGTTTGGGGACAGGCGAGGGAGATGCGCAGTATTTT
CDR3aa: CASSLGTGEGDAQYF

j_gene: TRBJ2-5
d_gene: TRBD2
v_gene: TRBV7-2
abundance: .
CDR3nt: TGTGCCAGCAGCTTAGAAGCCAGCGGGAGAGAGACCCAGTACTTC
CDR3aa: CASSLEASGRETQYF

j_gene: TRBJ2-3
d_gene: TRBD2
v_gene: TRBV9
abundance: .
CDR3nt: TGTGCCAGCAGCGTAGGGGACTACATCACAGATACGCAGTATTTT
CDR3aa: CASSVGDYITDTQYF

j_gene: TRBJ2-5
d_gene: .
v_gene: TRBV15
abundance: .
CDR3nt: TGTGCCACCAGCAGAGAGGCCTCCTTGGAGACCCAGTACTTC
CDR3aa: CATSREASLETQYF

j_gene: TRBJ2-7
d_gene: TRBD2
v_gene: TRBV5-1
abundance: many
CDR3nt: TGCGCCAGCAGCACACCCGGGACTAGCGGCTCCTACGAGCAGTACTTC
CDR3aa: CASSTPGTSGSYEQYF

j_gene: TRBJ1-5
d_gene: .
v_gene: TRBV7-9
abundance: few
CDR3nt: TGTGCCAGCAGCTTGGAGACCACTAATCAGCCCCAGCATTTT
CDR3aa: CASSLETTNQPQHF

j_gene: TRBJ2-1
d_gene: .
v_gene: TRBV7-2
abundance: few
CDR3nt: TGTGCCAGCAGCAGGTGGGAGGGGGTTCTCAATGAGCAGTTCTTC
CDR3aa: CASSRWEGVLNEQFF

j_gene: TRBJ1-2
d_gene: .
v_gene: TRBV19
abundance: .
CDR3nt: TGTGCCAGTAGTATAGATCTCGGCGGCGGTTACGAGGGCTACACCTTC
CDR3aa: CASSIDLGGGYEGYTF

j_gene: TRBJ2-4
d_gene: .
v_gene: TRBV9
abundance: .
CDR3nt: TGTGCCGGCAGCGTTTTCGGGGCGCTAAACAATGAGCAGTACTTC
CDR3aa: CAGSVFGALNNEQYF

j_gene: TRBJ2-7
d_gene: TRBD2
v_gene: TRBV20-1
abundance: many
CDR3nt: TGCAGTGCTAGAGATCCGGGAGGGCCAAGTTACGAGCAGTACTTC
CDR3aa: CSARDPGGPSYEQYF

j_gene: TRBJ1-1
d_gene: .
v_gene: TRBV6-5
abundance: few
CDR3nt: TGTGCCAGCAGTGTTCGGGGATGGAACACTGAAGCTTTCTTT
CDR3aa: CASSVRGWNTEAFF

j_gene: TRBJ1-1
d_gene: TRBD1
v_gene: TRBV18
abundance: .
CDR3nt: TGTGCCGGCTCACCATTCCCCGGGACAGGGAGGATCATGAACACTGAAGCTTTCTTT
CDR3aa: CAGSPFPGTGRIMNTEAFF

j_gene: TRBJ2-5
d_gene: .
v_gene: TRBV6-5
abundance: .
CDR3nt: TGTGCCATCCGTTACGGACGGCACCAAGAGACCCAGTACTTC
CDR3aa: CAIRYGRHQETQYF

j_gene: TRBJ2-1
d_gene: TRBD2
v_gene: TRBV9
abundance: few
CDR3nt: TGTGCCAGCAGCCCCCCGGCCATAACTAGCGGGGCGCAGTTCTTC
CDR3aa: CASSPPAITSGAQFF

j_gene: TRBJ2-1
d_gene: TRBD2
v_gene: TRBV20-1
abundance: few
CDR3nt: TGCAGTGCTAGACCTAGCGGTCCCCGGGAGCAGTTCTTC
CDR3aa: CSARPSGPREQFF

j_gene: TRBJ1-1
d_gene: .
v_gene: TRBV5-1
abundance: .
CDR3nt: TGCGCCAGCAGCTTTGAAGTGAACACTGAAGCTTTCTTT
CDR3aa: CASSFEVNTEAFF

j_gene: TRBJ2-3
d_gene: .
v_gene: TRBV7-3
abundance: .
CDR3nt: TGTGCCAGCAGCTTAAACGCGGCAGATACGCAGTATTTT
CDR3aa: CASSLNAADTQYF

j_gene: TRBJ1-5
d_gene: .
v_gene: TRBV5-5
abundance: .
CDR3nt: TGTGCCAGCAGCTTGTTCATCGAGTCGCCCCAGCATTTT
CDR3aa: CASSLFIESPQHF